This T cell receptor beta chain emerged from a study of blood T cells in healthy people across ages. The CDR3 loop spans 13 amino acids. V was trimmed by 2 bases and J by 3 bases, leaving 7 bases between them. Study-level points and caveats: As age increased, TCR beta diversity per million T cells fell in a roughly linear fashion.

They isolated at least 7 million PBMCs from each sample. Turning to this clonotype: Antigen unknown.

It was with a sample-barcoded 5' primer and a J-beta primer mix that a second PCR of roughly 7 to 12 cycles was run. Via MiXCR, TCRdb re-called the 5' RACE reads, giving one row per CDR3 protein. The data hold hundreds of thousands of distinct CDR3 sequences, with about 27% observed a single time. The same sample was also used in a study of T cells of mothers and their children.

J is TRBJ1-1 and V is TRBV12-3 or TRBV12-4; a weak D match, TRBD1 (5 bases). Sequencing was done on a sample of blood. The clonotype was recovered from a boy between 2 and 10 years old in good health. The CDR3 protein is CASSLFRDTEAFF. CDR3 DNA sequence: TGTGCCAGCAGTTTATTCAGGGACACTGAAGCTTTCTTT.